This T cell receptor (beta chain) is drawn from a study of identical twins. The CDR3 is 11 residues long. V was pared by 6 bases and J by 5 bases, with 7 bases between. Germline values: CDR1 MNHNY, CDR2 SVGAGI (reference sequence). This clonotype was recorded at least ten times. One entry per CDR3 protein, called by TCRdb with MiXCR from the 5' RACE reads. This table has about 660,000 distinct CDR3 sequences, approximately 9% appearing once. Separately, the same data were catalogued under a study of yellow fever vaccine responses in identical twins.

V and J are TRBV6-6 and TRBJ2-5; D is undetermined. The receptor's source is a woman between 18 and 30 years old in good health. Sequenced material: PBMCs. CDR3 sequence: CASRTRETQYF. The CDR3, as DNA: TGTGCCAGCAGGACGAGGGAGACCCAGTACTTC.